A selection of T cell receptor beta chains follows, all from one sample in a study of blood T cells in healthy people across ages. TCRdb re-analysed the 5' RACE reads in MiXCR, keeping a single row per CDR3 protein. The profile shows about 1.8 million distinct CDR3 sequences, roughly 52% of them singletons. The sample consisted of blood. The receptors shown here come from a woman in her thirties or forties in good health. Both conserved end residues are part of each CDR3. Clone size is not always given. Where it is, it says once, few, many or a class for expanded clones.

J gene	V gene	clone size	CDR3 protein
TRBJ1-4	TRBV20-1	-	CSASIGNGPHEKLFF
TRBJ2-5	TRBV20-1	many	CSARTTGLETQYF
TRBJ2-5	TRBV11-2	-	CASSLRIGGSQETQYF
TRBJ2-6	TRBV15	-	CATSRGPLSGANVLTF
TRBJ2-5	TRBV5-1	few	CASSKSGPQETQYF
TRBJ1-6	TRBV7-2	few	CASRQGSSYNSPLHF
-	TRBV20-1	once	CSASTGQGDHEQYF
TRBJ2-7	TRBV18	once	CASSQQPSYEQYF
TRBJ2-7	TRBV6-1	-	CASSEAAAGSYEQYF
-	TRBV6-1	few	CASSAQIAHEQYF
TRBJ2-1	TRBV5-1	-	CASSLGTGTVIDEQFF
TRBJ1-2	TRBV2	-	CASSEVWNSPHGYTF
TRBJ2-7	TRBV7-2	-	CASSARQGVAQGEQYF
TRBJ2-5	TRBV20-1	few	CSARDSRVQETQYF
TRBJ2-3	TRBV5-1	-	CASSLTANPSTDTQYF
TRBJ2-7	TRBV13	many	CASSQTAGGYEQYF
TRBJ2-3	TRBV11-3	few	CASSLGLADFTDTQYF
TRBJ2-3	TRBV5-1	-	CASSLALADTQYF
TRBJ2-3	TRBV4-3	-	CASSQDLATGGNLLDTQYF
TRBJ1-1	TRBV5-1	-	CASSLALTGATEAFF
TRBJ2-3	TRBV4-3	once	CASSQEQGLTDTQYF
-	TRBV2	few	CASRRLAGGTGTQYF
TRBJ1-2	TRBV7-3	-	CASSPGGQGYYGYTF
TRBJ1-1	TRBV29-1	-	CSVVTGAAKGEAFF
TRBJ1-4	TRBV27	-	CASSIYGATNEKLFF
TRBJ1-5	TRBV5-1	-	CASSPTGTGDEPQHF
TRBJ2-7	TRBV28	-	CASSAPAYYEQYF
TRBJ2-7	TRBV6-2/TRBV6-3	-	CASSYPTSGKSYEQYF
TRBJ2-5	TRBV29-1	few	CSVEGGPAETQYF
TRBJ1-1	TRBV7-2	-	CASSSHPGGFGGRTEAFF
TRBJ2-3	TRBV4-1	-	CASSQFLAGADTQYF
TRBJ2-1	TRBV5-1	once	CASSYDGRGEYEQFF
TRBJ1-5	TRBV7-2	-	CASSLAHVRSGTINQPQHF
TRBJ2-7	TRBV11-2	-	CASSLPKDYEQYF
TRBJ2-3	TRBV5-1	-	CASSLAGGTSAGTDTQYF
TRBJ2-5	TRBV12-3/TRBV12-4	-	CASSPTEEETQYF
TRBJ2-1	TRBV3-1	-	CASSQRTFCNEQFF
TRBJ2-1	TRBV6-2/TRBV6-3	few	CASTAGRVNEQFF
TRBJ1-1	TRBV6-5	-	CASSYSRVGLGVLNTEAFF
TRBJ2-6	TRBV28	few	CASSLQGFSGANVLTF
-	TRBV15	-	CATSDGRGAEQYF
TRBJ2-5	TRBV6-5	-	CASRQGREVQETQYF
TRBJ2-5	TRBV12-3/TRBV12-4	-	CASTRAGGKETQYF
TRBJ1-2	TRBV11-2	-	CASSSTSGTGGPYGYTF
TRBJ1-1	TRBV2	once	CASSFPRGGQGQLGTEAFF
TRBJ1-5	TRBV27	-	CASSAKGGAVQPQHF
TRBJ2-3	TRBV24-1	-	CATSDWTDVRPDTQYF
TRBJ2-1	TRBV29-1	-	CSVEVKTSYNEQFF
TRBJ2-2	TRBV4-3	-	CASSQDAQGTGELFF
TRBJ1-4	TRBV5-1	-	CASSMGNEKLFF
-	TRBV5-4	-	CASSLVLNGKETQYF
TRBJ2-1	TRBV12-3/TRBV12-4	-	CASRPLAAPGLNEQFF
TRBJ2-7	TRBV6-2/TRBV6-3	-	CASTPTGTGNYEQYF
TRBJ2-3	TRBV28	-	CASSPPGEEDTQYF
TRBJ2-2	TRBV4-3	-	CASSPWTGEPGELFF
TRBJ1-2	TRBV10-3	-	CAIQRGTGDGYTF
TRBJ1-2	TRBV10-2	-	CASSEVRGSVYGYTF
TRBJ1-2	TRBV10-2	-	CASSESGQIYGYTF
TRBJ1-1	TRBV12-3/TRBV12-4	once	CASNVGTRNTEAFF